This TCR beta chain was retrieved from a study of long-term antiretroviral therapy in people with HIV. Study outcomes and limitations: Post-ART diversity increased but stayed below transplant donor controls.

The study used samples holding roughly 0.95-11 million cryopreserved PBMC before DNA extraction. Trimming stripped 2 bases from V and 1 base from J, with 6 bases between. Germline values: CDR1 PRHDT, CDR2 FYEKMQ (reference sequence). This CDR3 spans 14 amino acids. Notes on this clone: As yet, its antigen is unknown.

The run of the v3.0 immunoSEQ assay was at survey level. Assay: immunoSEQ multiplex PCR; the TCRdb copy retains only in-frame clones and omits some. The data show 20,000 to 25,000 clones, roughly 87% seen once. The chain carries TRBV13 and TRBJ1-5, with D uncertain. This sequence was found in a man in his fifties or sixties with HIV. The specimen was unsorted PBMCs, collected 0.3 years after starting antiretroviral therapy. CDR3 DNA: TGTGCCAGCAGCTTATTGGGCAGCAATCAGCCCCAGCATTTT. Protein sequence: CASSLLGSNQPQHF.